This T cell receptor beta chain was sequenced in a study of immune heterogeneity within non-small cell lung tumors. Points from the study as a whole: Identical dominant CDR3 beta clonotypes were found recurring across a patient's tumor sites, along with site-unique high-frequency clones. Local T-cell clonality and local tumor mutational burden correlated moderately but significantly (R approximately 0.35).

Between the trimmed V and J ends, which lost 3 bases and 7 bases, there was a span of 11 bases. The CDR3 has 14 amino acids. The germline CDR1 and CDR2 sequences are SGHRS and YFSETQ. Many counts were recorded for this clonotype. Its specificity is unknown. Template input, which was bulk tumor genomic DNA, totaled roughly 540 ng per sample. Several far-apart biopsies were taken per primary tumor during surgery. Patients went through curative surgery, and their non-small cell lung cancer was untreated and newly diagnosed. Non-small cell lung cancer patients, newly diagnosed and having surgery with curative intent, served as donors. Multiplex PCR amplified TCR beta CDR3 with 32 V and 13 J primers. From the multiplex PCR reads, TCRdb called clonotypes with MiXCR, one entry per CDR3 protein. The sample lists tens of thousands of distinct CDR3 sequences, around 28% occurring once.

This clonotype was obtained from a man aged 35-49 years with non-small cell lung cancer. The chain links TRBV5-1 to TRBJ1-6, with D possibly TRBD1 on 6 matching bases. Sequencing was done on a sample of lung tumor tissue. In DNA, the CDR3 is TGCGCCAGCAGCTCCCAGGGGAGGAATTCACCCCTCCACTTT. Protein product: CASSSQGRNSPLHF.